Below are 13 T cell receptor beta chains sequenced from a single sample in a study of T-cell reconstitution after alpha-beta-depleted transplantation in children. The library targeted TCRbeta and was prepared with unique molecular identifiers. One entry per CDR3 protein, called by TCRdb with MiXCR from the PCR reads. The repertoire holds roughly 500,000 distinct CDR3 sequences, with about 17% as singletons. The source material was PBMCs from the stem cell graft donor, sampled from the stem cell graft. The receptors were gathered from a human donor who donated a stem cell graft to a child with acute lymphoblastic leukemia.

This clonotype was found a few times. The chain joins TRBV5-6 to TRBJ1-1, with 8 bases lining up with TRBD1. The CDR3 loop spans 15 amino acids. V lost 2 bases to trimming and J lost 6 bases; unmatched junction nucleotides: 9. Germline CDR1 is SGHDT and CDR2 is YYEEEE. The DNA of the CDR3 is TGTGCCAGCAGCTTAAGTACAGGGGGTGTAGCTGAAGCTTTCTTT. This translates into CASSLSTGGVAEAFF.

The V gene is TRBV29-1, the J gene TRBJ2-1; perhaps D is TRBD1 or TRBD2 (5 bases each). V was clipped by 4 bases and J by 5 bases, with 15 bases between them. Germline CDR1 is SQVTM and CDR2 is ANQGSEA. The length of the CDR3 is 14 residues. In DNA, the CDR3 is TGCAGCGTTGTAAGGTGGGACCCAAACAATGAGCAGTTCTTC. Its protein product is CSVVRWDPNNEQFF.

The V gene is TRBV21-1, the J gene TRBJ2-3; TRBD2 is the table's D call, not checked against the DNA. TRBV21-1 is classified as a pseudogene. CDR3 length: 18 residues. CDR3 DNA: TGTGCCAGCAGCAAAGTTGCGGCCCTAGCGGGAGTTCCAGATACGCAGTATTTT. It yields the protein CASSKVAALAGVPDTQYF.

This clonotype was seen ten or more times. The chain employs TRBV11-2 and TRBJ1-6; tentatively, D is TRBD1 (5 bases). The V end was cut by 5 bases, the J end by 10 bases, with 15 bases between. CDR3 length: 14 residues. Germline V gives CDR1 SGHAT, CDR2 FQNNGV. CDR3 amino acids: CASSPQTVGSPLHF. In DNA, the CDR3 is TGTGCCAGCAGCCCACAGACAGTGGGCTCACCCCTCCACTTT.

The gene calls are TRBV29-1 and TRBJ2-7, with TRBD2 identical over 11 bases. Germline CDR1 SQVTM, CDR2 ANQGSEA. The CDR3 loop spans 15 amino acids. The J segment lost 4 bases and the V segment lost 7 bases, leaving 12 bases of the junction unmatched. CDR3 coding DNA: TGCAGCGGTGCCTACGGACTAGCGGGTTTTTACGAGCAGTACTTC. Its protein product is CSGAYGLAGFYEQYF.

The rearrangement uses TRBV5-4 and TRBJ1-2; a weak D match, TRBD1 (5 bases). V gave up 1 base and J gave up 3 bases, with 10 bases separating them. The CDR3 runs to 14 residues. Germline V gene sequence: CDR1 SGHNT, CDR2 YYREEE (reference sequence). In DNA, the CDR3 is TGTGCCAGCAGCTTGAGCGGGGGTGACTATGGCTACACCTTC. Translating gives CASSLSGGDYGYTF. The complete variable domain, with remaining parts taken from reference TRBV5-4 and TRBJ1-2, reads ETGVTQSPTHLIKTRGQQVTLRCSSQSGHNTVSWYQQALGQGPQFIFQYYREEENGRGNFPPRFSGLQFPNYSSELNVNALELDDSALYLCASSLSGGDYGYTFGSGTRLTVV.

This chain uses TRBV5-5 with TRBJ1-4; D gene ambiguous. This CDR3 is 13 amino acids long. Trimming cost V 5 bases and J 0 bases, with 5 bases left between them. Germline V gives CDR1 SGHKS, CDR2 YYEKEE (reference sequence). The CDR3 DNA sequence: TGTGCCAGCAGGACACCAACTAATGAAAAACTGTTTTTT. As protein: CASRTPTNEKLFF.

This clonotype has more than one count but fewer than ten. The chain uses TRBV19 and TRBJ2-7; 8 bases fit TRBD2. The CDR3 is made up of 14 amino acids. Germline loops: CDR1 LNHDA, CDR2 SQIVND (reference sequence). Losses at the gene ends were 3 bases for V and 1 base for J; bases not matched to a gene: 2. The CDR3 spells CASSMSGSSYEQYF. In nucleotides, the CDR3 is TGTGCCAGTAGTATGAGCGGGAGTTCCTACGAGCAGTACTTC.

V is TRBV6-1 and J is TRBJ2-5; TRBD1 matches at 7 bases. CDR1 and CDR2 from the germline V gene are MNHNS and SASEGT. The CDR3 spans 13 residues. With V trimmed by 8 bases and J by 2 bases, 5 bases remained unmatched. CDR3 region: CASLRGQQETQYF. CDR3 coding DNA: TGTGCCAGCTTACGGGGACAGCAAGAGACCCAGTACTTC.

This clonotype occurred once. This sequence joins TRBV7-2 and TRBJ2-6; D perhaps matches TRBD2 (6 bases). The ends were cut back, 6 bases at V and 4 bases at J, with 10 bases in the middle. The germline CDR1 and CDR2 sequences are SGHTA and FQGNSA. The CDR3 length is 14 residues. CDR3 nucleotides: TGTGCCAGCAGTCGCGGGGCGGGGGCCAACGTCCTGACTTTC. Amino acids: CASSRGAGANVLTF.

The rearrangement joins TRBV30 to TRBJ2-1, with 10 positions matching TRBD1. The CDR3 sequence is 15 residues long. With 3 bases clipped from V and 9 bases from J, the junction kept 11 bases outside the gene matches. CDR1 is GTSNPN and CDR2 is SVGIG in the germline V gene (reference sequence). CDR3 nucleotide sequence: TGTGCCTGGAGGGGACAGGGGCTAATGATCCCTGAGCAGTTCTTC. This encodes CAWRGQGLMIPEQFF.

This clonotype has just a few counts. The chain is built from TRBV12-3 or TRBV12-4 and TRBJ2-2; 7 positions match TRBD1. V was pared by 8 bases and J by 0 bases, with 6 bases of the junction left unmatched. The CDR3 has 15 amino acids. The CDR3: CASVRGTANTGELFF. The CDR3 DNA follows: TGTGCCAGCGTCCGTGGGACAGCGAACACCGGGGAGCTGTTTTTT.

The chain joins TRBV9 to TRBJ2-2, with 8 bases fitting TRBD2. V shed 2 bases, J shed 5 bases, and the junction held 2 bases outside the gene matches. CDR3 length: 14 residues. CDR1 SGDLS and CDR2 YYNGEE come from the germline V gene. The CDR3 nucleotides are TGTGCCAGCAGCGTCAGCGGGAGAACCGGGGAGCTGTTTTTT. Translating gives CASSVSGRTGELFF.